Presented here are 32 T cell receptor beta chains from one specimen sequenced in a study of blood T cell repertoires in COVID-19. Clones were sequenced by immunoSEQ multiplex PCR, and TCRdb holds only the in-frame ones, with some missing. The sample records a few hundred thousand clones, 90% being singletons. Sequences were obtained from PBMCs or T cells enriched from blood (not recorded which). The receptors were gathered from a man younger than 40 who had been exposed to COVID-19.

This clone showed up just once. V gene TRBV2 combines with J gene TRBJ2-7, with 10 nucleotides matching TRBD1. V shed 6 bases and J 3 bases; nucleotides not matched to a gene: 5. Germline values: CDR1 SNHLY, CDR2 FYNNEI. The length of the CDR3 is 14 residues. The CDR3 region has the DNA TGTGCCAGCAGAGAGACAGGGGGCGACTACGAGCAGTACTTC. Translated, it gives CASRETGGDYEQYF.

J is TRBJ2-3 and V is TRBV30; 8 bases are a match to TRBD1. The V gene end was trimmed by 0 bases and the J gene end by 5 bases; junction bases not matched to a gene: 7. The CDR3 length is 15 residues. Germline V lookup: CDR1 GTSNPN, CDR2 SVGIG (reference sequence). The CDR3, as DNA: TGTGCCTGGAGTGTACTACAGGGGGTTGGAGATACGCAGTATTTT. Translating it yields CAWSVLQGVGDTQYF. The whole variable domain, remainder taken from reference TRBV30 and TRBJ2-3, is SQTIHQWPATLVQPVGSPLSLECTVEGTSNPNLYWYRQAAGRGLQLLFYSVGIGQISSEVPQNLSASRPQDRQFILSSKKLLLSDSGFYLCAWSVLQGVGDTQYFGPGTRLTVL.

This clone was counted a few times. The V and J genes are TRBV4-1 and TRBJ1-2; D gene unclear. The germline gives CDR1 MGHRA, CDR2 YSYEKL. The V and J ends lost 1 base and 6 bases respectively, with 12 bases between them. This CDR3 spans 14 amino acids. DNA for the CDR3: TGCGCCAGCAGCCAAGTGGATAGAGGGAATGGCTACACCTTC. Translating it yields CASSQVDRGNGYTF.

The chain joins TRBV4-2 to TRBJ2-3, with TRBD2 matching 10 bases. The CDR3 sequence is 16 residues long. Germline CDR1 and CDR2: LGHNA and YNFKEQ. V lost 3 bases to trimming and J lost 4 bases; unmatched junction nucleotides: 7. CDR3 sequence: CASSQRSGGAADTQYF. The CDR3 region has the DNA TGTGCCAGCAGCCAGAGAAGCGGGGGGGCCGCAGATACGCAGTATTTT.

The chain has TRBV5-4 and TRBJ2-3, with D possibly matching TRBD1 (6 bases). Trimming cost V 0 bases and J 2 bases, with 16 bases left between them. The CDR3 is made up of 17 amino acids. CDR1 and CDR2 from the germline V gene are SGHNT and YYREEE (reference sequence). The CDR3: CASSLALWDMNTDTQYF. The CDR3 DNA sequence: TGTGCCAGCAGCTTGGCCCTGTGGGACATGAACACAGATACGCAGTATTTT.

The gene calls are TRBV27 and TRBJ1-1; the D is unclear. Trimming left V 1 base short and J 5 bases short, with 8 bases between. Germline V lookup: CDR1 MNHEY, CDR2 SMNVEV (reference sequence). The CDR3 runs 13 residues. CDR3 DNA: TGTGCCAGCAGTTTATACCAGTGGACTGAAGCTTTCTTT. Translation: CASSLYQWTEAFF.

The chain couples TRBV10-1 to TRBJ2-7, with 8 bases identical to TRBD2. The CDR3 is 15 residues long. Germline V gene sequence: CDR1 WNHNN, CDR2 SYGVQD (reference sequence). V was clipped by 4 bases and J by 3 bases; unmatched bases: 8. CDR3 sequence reads: CASSGLAGTNYEQYF. The CDR3 coding sequence is TGCGCCAGCAGTGGATTAGCGGGGACTAACTACGAGCAGTACTTC.

V and J are TRBV19 and TRBJ1-1; 12 bases fit TRBD1. This CDR3 comprises 14 residues. Looked up from germline, CDR1 is LNHDA and CDR2 is SQIVND (reference sequence). Unmatched junction bases numbered 9, after V lost 5 bases and J lost 11 bases. The CDR3 spells CASSGDRGPSDAFF. CDR3 bases: TGTGCCAGTAGTGGGGACAGGGGGCCCTCGGATGCTTTCTTT.

As DNA, the CDR3 is TGCGCCAGCAGCCAAGGGACAGTGGGTTTCTATGGCTACACCTTC. Protein: CASSQGTVGFYGYTF. This rearrangement joins TRBV4-1 to TRBJ1-2, with D possibly being TRBD1 (6 bases). The V end was cut by 1 base, the J end by 4 bases, with 13 bases between. The germline V gene has CDR1 MGHRA and CDR2 YSYEKL. There are 15 residues in the CDR3.

V gene TRBV29-1 combines with J gene TRBJ1-1; the D gene is possibly TRBD1 (6 bases). This CDR3 is built from 13 residues. V was cut by 4 bases and J by 7 bases, with 16 bases left in between. CDR1 SQVTM and CDR2 ANQGSEA come from the germline V gene. CDR3 protein: CSVGGQAPVEAFF. As DNA, the CDR3 is TGCAGCGTTGGGGGGCAGGCACCGGTTGAAGCTTTCTTT.

The chain couples TRBV5-6 to TRBJ1-4; 8 positions match TRBD1. The CDR3 extends over 17 amino acids. Germline lookup yields CDR1 SGHDT and CDR2 YYEEEE. The trim removed 4 bases at V and 8 bases at J, leaving 16 bases unmatched. CDR3 DNA: TGTGCCAGCAGCACGCCGATTGGAACAGGGGGTAGGGAAAAACTGTTTTTT. Amino acid sequence: CASSTPIGTGGREKLFF.

The chain carries TRBV9 and TRBJ2-1, with 7 bases matching TRBD2. Germline V gene lookup returns CDR1 SGDLS and CDR2 YYNGEE. The junction had 7 bases not matched to a gene; V was cut back by 4 bases and J by 9 bases. The CDR3 length is 13 residues. The CDR3 region has the DNA TGTGCCAGCAGCCCTATGACTAGCCTTGAGCAGTTCTTC. Encoded protein: CASSPMTSLEQFF.

This rearrangement joins TRBV3-1 (or the pseudogene TRBV3-2) to TRBJ1-4; D is unresolved. This CDR3 region has 14 residues. V shed 1 base and J shed 12 bases, with 15 bases lying between them. Germline loops: CDR1 LGHDT, CDR2 YNNKEL (reference sequence). Here the CDR3 DNA reads TGTGCCAGCAGCCAAGCCCGGCGGGCGCCCCAACTGTTTTTT. It yields the protein CASSQARRAPQLFF.

The chain joins TRBV4-2 to TRBJ2-3, with TRBD2 matching 16 bases. CDR1 is LGHNA, CDR2 YNFKEQ, per germline. The CDR3 has 16 amino acids. The trim removed 4 bases at V and 8 bases at J, leaving 6 bases unmatched. The DNA of the CDR3 is TGTGCCAGCAGCCCGGGACTAGCGGGGGGGCTTGGTACGCAGTATTTT. The encoded protein is CASSPGLAGGLGTQYF.

V usage is TRBV9 and J usage is TRBJ1-5; 7 nucleotides line up with TRBD1. CDR1 and CDR2 (germline): SGDLS, YYNGEE. V lost 4 bases and J lost 10; bases outside the gene matches: 14. The CDR3 is 15 amino acids. CDR3 in DNA: TGTGCCAGCAGCTCAGGGGGACAGACCGTCAGCCCCCAGCATTTT. Its protein product is CASSSGGQTVSPQHF.

This rearrangement joins TRBV3-1 (or the pseudogene TRBV3-2) to TRBJ2-1, with unresolved D. The length of the CDR3 is 15 residues. Trimming pared 5 bases from V and 7 bases from J, leaving 18 bases between. Germline-derived CDR1 and CDR2 are LGHDT and YNNKEL (reference sequence). CDR3 bases: TGTGCCAGCAGCATCTCTCAAGACTTTCAAAATGAGCAGTTCTTC. This encodes CASSISQDFQNEQFF.

This clone was seen a single time. The chain links TRBV25-1 to TRBJ2-1, with D tentatively TRBD2 (7 bases). Germline V gene sequence: CDR1 MGHDK, CDR2 SYGVNS. The ends were cut back, 6 bases at V and 2 bases at J, with 11 bases in the middle. CDR3 size: 14 residues. CDR3: CASRGGHAYNEQFF. CDR3 DNA sequence: TGTGCCAGCAGGGGGGGGCATGCCTACAATGAGCAGTTCTTC. Full variable domain (rest looked up from reference TRBV25-1 and TRBJ2-1): EADIYQTPRYLVIGTGKKITLECSQTMGHDKMYWYQQDPGMELHLIHYSYGVNSTEKGDLSSESTVSRIRTEHFPLTLESARPSHTSQYLCASRGGHAYNEQFFGPGTRLTVL.

This clone was recorded once. The chain links TRBV15 to TRBJ2-5, with D perhaps TRBD2 (6 bases). V dropped 8 bases and J dropped 0 bases, with 13 bases sitting between them. This CDR3 has 14 residues. Germline lookup yields CDR1 LNHNV and CDR2 YYDKDF (reference sequence). The CDR3: CATGDGGNQETQYF. In DNA form, the CDR3 reads TGTGCCACCGGTGACGGGGGTAACCAAGAGACCCAGTACTTC.

There are a few counts of this clone. The gene calls are TRBV5-1 and TRBJ2-2, with TRBD1 identical over 8 bases. Germline CDR1 and CDR2: SGHRS and YFSETQ. After removal of 0 bases from V and 3 bases from J, the junction contained 7 bases not matched to a gene. There are 17 residues in the CDR3. In nucleotides, the CDR3 is TGCGCCAGCAGCTTGGCCAGGGGGCGATATTACACCGGGGAGCTGTTTTTT. It yields the protein CASSLARGRYYTGELFF.

The chain links TRBV7-9 to TRBJ2-7, with D tentatively TRBD1 (7 bases). This CDR3 comprises 15 residues. Deletions cut 1 base from V and 4 bases from J, with 14 bases between. Germline loops: CDR1 SEHNR, CDR2 FQNEAQ (reference sequence). CDR3 DNA sequence: TGTGCCAGCAGCTTAGTTGCACAGGGGAGGTACGAGCAGTACTTC. It is translated as CASSLVAQGRYEQYF.

The CDR3 loop reads CASSLDRGVGGYTF. CDR3 nucleotides: TGTGCCAGCAGCCTGGACAGGGGAGTGGGTGGCTACACCTTC. This chain connects TRBV3-1 (or the pseudogene TRBV3-2) to TRBJ1-2; the match to TRBD1 covers 9 bases. Germline trimming cut 4 bases from V and 7 bases from J; bases unmatched to any gene: 7. The CDR3 extends over 14 amino acids. Germline V gives CDR1 LGHDT, CDR2 YNNKEL (reference sequence).

The chain couples TRBV7-2 to TRBJ2-3; D may be TRBD1 (5 bases). Trimming removed 5 bases at V and 8 bases at J, with 11 bases between. From germline, CDR1 is SGHTA and CDR2 FQGNSA. This CDR3 region has 12 residues. In DNA form, the CDR3 reads TGTGCCAGCAGCCCGAGTGACAGTACGCAGTATTTT. Protein sequence: CASSPSDSTQYF.

This clone occurred once. The gene calls are TRBV13 and TRBJ2-1, with 10 bases that match TRBD1. The V and J ends lost 4 bases and 6 bases, in that order; junction bases with no gene match: 6. The CDR3 spans 15 residues. Germline V CDR1 and CDR2: PRHDT, FYEKMQ (reference sequence). CDR3 bases: TGTGCCAGCAGCTATGGGACAGGGGAGTCCAATGAGCAGTTCTTC. Protein product: CASSYGTGESNEQFF.

The chain couples TRBV9 to TRBJ2-2, with 9 nucleotides matching TRBD2. V dropped 0 bases and J dropped 4; count of bases not matched to a gene: 4. CDR1 is SGDLS, CDR2 YYNGEE, per germline. CDR3 length equals 16 residues. The CDR3 DNA sequence: TGTGCCAGCAGCGTAGGAGGCGGGGGGGCCACCGGGGAGCTGTTTTTT. Translating it yields CASSVGGGGATGELFF.

The chain employs TRBV7-6 and TRBJ1-5; 8 positions agree with TRBD1. V shed 1 base and J 3 bases; nucleotides not matched to a gene: 2. The germline gives CDR1 SGHVS, CDR2 FNYEAQ. This CDR3 region has 15 residues. CDR3 nucleotides: TGTGCCAGCAGCTTAGTGACAGGGGCCAATCAGCCCCAGCATTTT. Its translation: CASSLVTGANQPQHF.

The genes are TRBV2 and TRBJ2-5; unclear D gene. The V end lost 8 bases, the J end lost 1 base, and 11 bases lay between the germline ends. The CDR3 extends over 13 amino acids. The germline gives CDR1 SNHLY, CDR2 FYNNEI. The CDR3, as DNA: TGTGCCAGCTTCGCAGGTCGCCAAGAGACCCAGTACTTC. It is translated as CASFAGRQETQYF. The whole variable domain, remainder taken from reference TRBV2 and TRBJ2-5, is EPEVTQTPSHQVTQMGQEVILRCVPISNHLYFYWYRQILGQKVEFLVSFYNNEISEKSEIFDDQFSVERPDGSNFTLKIRSTKLEDSAMYFCASFAGRQETQYFGPGTRLLVL.

V usage is TRBV3-1 (or the pseudogene TRBV3-2) and J usage is TRBJ1-3, with D tentatively TRBD1 (6 bases). Germline V gene data show CDR1 as LGHDT and CDR2 as YNNKEL (reference sequence). This CDR3 is 15 amino acids long. With 2 bases removed from V and 0 bases from J, the gap between germline ends came to 8 bases. In DNA form, the CDR3 reads TGTGCCAGCAGCCAATCGACAGGCTCTGGAAACACCATATATTTT. It translates to CASSQSTGSGNTIYF.

Written as DNA, the CDR3 is TGTGCCAGCAGTGAAGGGACAGGGGGCGAAAAACTGTTTTTT. This translates into CASSEGTGGEKLFF. The genes are TRBV6-1 and TRBJ1-4, with 11 bases that match TRBD1. The germline V gene encodes CDR1 MNHNS and CDR2 SASEGT. The CDR3 runs 14 residues. Trimming removed 1 base from V and 8 bases from J; junction bases left unmatched: 0.

This clone came up a few times. The V gene is TRBV6-5, the J gene TRBJ2-2; 9 positions match TRBD1. The germline CDR1 and CDR2 sequences are MNHEY and SVGAGI. The length of the CDR3 is 15 residues. The junction had 6 bases not matched to a gene; V was cut back by 5 bases and J by 5 bases. The CDR3: CASSLTGGGTGELFF. DNA of the CDR3: TGTGCCAGCAGTCTCACAGGGGGCGGGACCGGGGAGCTGTTTTTT.

This clone was seen once. The same CDR3 is also encoded by other DNA sequences in this sample. The CDR3 reads CASSPGDSSYGYTF. CDR3 DNA: TGTGCCAGCTCACCTGGAGACAGCTCCTATGGCTACACCTTC. The chain employs TRBV18 and TRBJ1-2; perhaps TRBD1 as D (5 bases). This CDR3 spans 14 amino acids. CDR1 is KGHSH and CDR2 is LQKENI in the germline V gene. The V end was cut by 3 bases, the J end by 4 bases, with 12 bases between.

This chain uses TRBV3-1 (or the pseudogene TRBV3-2) with TRBJ2-5, with 8 bases aligning to TRBD1. This CDR3 region has 16 residues. Trimming cost V 3 bases and J 5 bases; bases outside gene matches: 11. Germline V CDR1 and CDR2: LGHDT, YNNKEL (reference sequence). CDR3 DNA: TGTGCCAGCAGCCAGGGTGGGTCAGGGGGCCAGGAGACCCAGTACTTC. This gives the protein CASSQGGSGGQETQYF.

This clone has just one count. The J gene is TRBJ2-3, the V gene TRBV7-9; TRBD2 aligns across 9 bases. The J segment lost 0 bases and the V segment lost 5 bases, leaving 12 bases of the junction unmatched. The CDR3 runs 18 residues. Germline V gene data show CDR1 as SEHNR and CDR2 as FQNEAQ (reference sequence). The CDR3: CASSINRLSGGSTDTQYF. The CDR3 DNA reads as TGTGCCAGCAGCATAAACCGGCTTAGCGGGGGCAGCACAGATACGCAGTATTTT.